This T cell receptor beta chain stems from a study of blood T cell repertoires in COVID-19. Across the study: COVID-19 samples from acute and convalescent phases originated in the United States, Italy and Spain. T cells, B-cell-depleted T cells, or PBMCs provided the cDNA or gDNA that served as material.

The CDR3 consists of 16 residues. The trim removed 3 bases at V and 0 bases at J, leaving 2 bases unmatched. Per the germline V gene, CDR1 is SGHRS and CDR2 is YFSETQ. Per the study methods: The assay estimated nucleated cells by amplifying reference gene primers. Here immunoSEQ multiplex PCR was the method, and the copy in TCRdb shows in-frame clones only, minus some. V and J calls and clone size are given by that table; D and trimming were obtained from the DNA. The sample has fewer than 300,000 clones, 83% seen once. Material: peripheral blood. The V call is TRBV5-1, the J call TRBJ1-3, with 11 bases identical to TRBD1. The clonotype was recovered from a woman aged 45-65 years who had recovered from COVID-19. As DNA, the CDR3 is TGCGCCAGCAGCTGGGGGACAGGGGGCTCTGGAAACACCATATATTTT. Its translation is CASSWGTGGSGNTIYF.